The T cell receptor beta chain under discussion was sequenced for a study of siplizumab effects on memory and regulatory T cells. Germline values: CDR1 MGHRA, CDR2 YSYEKL. Trimming stripped 4 bases from V and 5 bases from J, with 21 bases between. The CDR3 runs to 17 residues. To note about this clone: The antigen is undetermined.

Measured with immunoSEQ multiplex PCR; TCRdb has only the in-frame clones, and not every one. The sample holds about 100,000 clones, about 90% seen once. Study-wide points: Alloreactive sequences tracing back to unstimulated CD4+ memory cells fell significantly with siplizumab.

This TCR came from a human donor in good health. Sequencing was done on a sample of Tregs sorted from blood. The chain recombines TRBV4-1 with TRBJ1-5; D gene uncertain. This chain's CDR3 is CASSLWPGTLTDQPQHF. The CDR3 DNA reads as TGCGCCAGCAGCCTCTGGCCGGGAACCTTAACCGATCAGCCCCAGCATTTT.